This T cell receptor beta chain was documented in a study of blood T cell repertoires in COVID-19. Overall study: The samples span acute and convalescent COVID-19 from the United States, Italy and Spain. PBMCs, B-cell-depleted T cells, or T cells were the source of the cDNA or gDNA that made up the material.

In assigning cohorts, the study relied on participant-reported clinical history. Symptom resolution, clearance, or two negative PCRs marked donors in Cohort 3 as recovered. CDR3 length: 14 residues. CDR1 SGHTA and CDR2 FQGNSA come from the germline V gene. V lost 3 bases and J lost 10; bases outside the gene matches: 11. The data were produced by immunoSEQ multiplex PCR, yet TCRdb's version contains in-frame clones alone and is incomplete. This sample carries around 330,000 clones, approximately 88% of them seen once, and the ten largest clones take around 9%. The sample consisted of PBMCs or T cells enriched from blood (not recorded which). The chain recombines TRBV7-2 with TRBJ1-1; 7 nucleotides align to TRBD1. This clonotype originated in a woman between 18 and 29 years old who had recovered from COVID-19. CDR3 coding DNA: TGTGCCAGCAGCTTCACGGACCTGACAGGGACAGCTTTCTTT. This gives the protein CASSFTDLTGTAFF.